These 2 T cell receptor beta chains were all obtained from the same sample, sequenced in a study of CD8 T cells in ankylosing spondylitis. TCRdb re-called the 5' RACE reads with MiXCR, one entry per CDR3 protein. Altogether about 110,000 distinct CDR3 sequences are present, 20% to 30% being singletons, with the ten largest covering more than 9%. Sequenced: synovial fluid, either unsorted or a sorted T cell fraction (not recorded which). The receptor set was obtained from a male donor with ankylosing spondylitis.

This rearrangement joins TRBV5-1 to TRBJ1-1, with TRBD1 matching 11 bases. Unmatched junction bases numbered 6, after V lost 1 base and J lost 4 bases. CDR1 SGHRS and CDR2 YFSETQ come from the germline V gene. The CDR3 contains 16 residues. The CDR3 bases are TGCGCCAGCAGCTTGCGGACAGGGGGCGCGGCCACTGAAGCTTTCTTT. It encodes CASSLRTGGAATEAFF.

The V and J genes are TRBV5-1 and TRBJ2-3; possible D gene TRBD2, 5 bases. V was trimmed by 3 bases and J by 4 bases, leaving 9 bases between them. The CDR3 sequence is 13 residues long. Germline CDR1 SGHRS, CDR2 YFSETQ. CDR3 nucleotides: TGCGCCAGCAGCTCCCCGGGGTCAGATACGCAGTATTTT. Its translation is CASSSPGSDTQYF.